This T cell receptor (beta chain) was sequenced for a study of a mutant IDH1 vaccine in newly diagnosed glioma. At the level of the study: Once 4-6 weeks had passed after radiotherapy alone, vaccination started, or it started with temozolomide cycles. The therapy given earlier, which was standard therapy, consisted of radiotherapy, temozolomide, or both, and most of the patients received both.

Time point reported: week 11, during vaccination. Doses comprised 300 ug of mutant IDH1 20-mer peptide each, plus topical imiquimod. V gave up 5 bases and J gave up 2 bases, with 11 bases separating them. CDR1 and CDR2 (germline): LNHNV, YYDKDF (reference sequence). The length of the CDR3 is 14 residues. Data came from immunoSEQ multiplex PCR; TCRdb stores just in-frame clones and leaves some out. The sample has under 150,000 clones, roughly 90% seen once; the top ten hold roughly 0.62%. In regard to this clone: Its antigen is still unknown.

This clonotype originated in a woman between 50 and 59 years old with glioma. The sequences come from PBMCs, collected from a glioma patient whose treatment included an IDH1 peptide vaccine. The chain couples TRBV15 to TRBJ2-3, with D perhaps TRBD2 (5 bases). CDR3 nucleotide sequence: TGTGCCACCAGCCCCCCCGGGGACACAGATACGCAGTATTTT. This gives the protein CATSPPGDTDTQYF.